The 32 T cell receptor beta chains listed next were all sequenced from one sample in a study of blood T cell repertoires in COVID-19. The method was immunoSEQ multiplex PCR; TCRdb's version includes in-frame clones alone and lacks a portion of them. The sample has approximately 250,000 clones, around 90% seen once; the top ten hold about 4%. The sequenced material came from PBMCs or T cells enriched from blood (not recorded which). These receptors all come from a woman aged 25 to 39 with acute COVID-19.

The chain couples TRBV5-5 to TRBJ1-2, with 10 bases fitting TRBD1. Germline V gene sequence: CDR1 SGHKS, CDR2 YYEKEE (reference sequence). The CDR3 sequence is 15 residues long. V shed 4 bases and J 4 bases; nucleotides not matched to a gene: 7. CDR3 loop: CASSGTGTGVYGYTF. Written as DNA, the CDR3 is TGTGCCAGCAGCGGCACCGGGACAGGGGTCTATGGCTACACCTTC.

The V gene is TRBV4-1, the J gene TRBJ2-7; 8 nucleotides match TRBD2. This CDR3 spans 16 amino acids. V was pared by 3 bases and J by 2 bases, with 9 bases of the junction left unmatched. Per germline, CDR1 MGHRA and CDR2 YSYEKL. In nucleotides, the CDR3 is TGCGCCAGCAGCCACATTTTCACTAGCGGAACCTACGAGCAGTACTTC. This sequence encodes CASSHIFTSGTYEQYF.

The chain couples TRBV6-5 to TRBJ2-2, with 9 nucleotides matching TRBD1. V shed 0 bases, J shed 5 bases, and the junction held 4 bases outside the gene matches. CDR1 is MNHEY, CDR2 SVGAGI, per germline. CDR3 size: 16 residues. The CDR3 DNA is TGTGCCAGCAGTTACTCGCGGACAGGGGTTACCGGGGAGCTGTTTTTT. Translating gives CASSYSRTGVTGELFF.

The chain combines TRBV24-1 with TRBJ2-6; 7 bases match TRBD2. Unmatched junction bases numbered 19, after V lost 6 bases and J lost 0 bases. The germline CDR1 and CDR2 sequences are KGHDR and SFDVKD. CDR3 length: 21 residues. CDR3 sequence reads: CATSTSGTTDPHASGANVLTF. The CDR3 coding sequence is TGTGCCACCAGTACGTCCGGGACTACTGACCCCCACGCCTCTGGGGCCAACGTCCTGACTTTC.

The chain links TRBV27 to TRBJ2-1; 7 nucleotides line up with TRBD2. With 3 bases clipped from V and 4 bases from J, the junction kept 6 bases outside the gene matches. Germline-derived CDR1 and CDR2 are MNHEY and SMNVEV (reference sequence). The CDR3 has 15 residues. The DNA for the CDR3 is TGTGCCAGCAGTTTTGCTAGCGGTACTTACAATGAGCAGTTCTTC. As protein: CASSFASGTYNEQFF.

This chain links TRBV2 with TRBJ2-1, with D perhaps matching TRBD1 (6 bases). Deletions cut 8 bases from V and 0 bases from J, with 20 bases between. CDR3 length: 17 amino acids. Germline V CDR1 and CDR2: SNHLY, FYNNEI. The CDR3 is CASSRFGTWSSYNEQFF. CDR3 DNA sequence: TGTGCCAGCTCCCGTTTCGGGACATGGAGCTCCTACAATGAGCAGTTCTTC.

The CDR3 DNA reads as TGTGCCAGCAGCTTCACGGGTAACTATGGCTACACCTTC. This encodes CASSFTGNYGYTF. The genes are TRBV13 and TRBJ1-2; D remains ambiguous. V lost 3 bases to trimming and J lost 1 base, with 6 bases between them. Germline V gene lookup returns CDR1 PRHDT and CDR2 FYEKMQ (reference sequence). This CDR3 region has 13 residues.

The DNA for the CDR3 is TGTGCCAGTAGTGTCGGTCTGGCGGCCGAGCAGTACTTC. This codes for CASSVGLAAEQYF. The chain is built from TRBV19 and TRBJ2-7; D gene uncertain. V shed 5 bases and J shed 6 bases, with 14 bases lying between them. CDR3 length: 13 amino acids. CDR1 is LNHDA and CDR2 is SQIVND in the germline V gene (reference sequence).

The CDR3 region is CASSVGGVVYTDTQYF. The CDR3 DNA reads as TGTGCCAGCAGCGTGGGGGGAGTTGTCTACACAGATACGCAGTATTTT. This rearrangement joins TRBV9 to TRBJ2-3; D is possibly TRBD2 (6 bases). CDR3 length: 16 residues. V was trimmed by 2 bases and J by 2 bases, leaving 15 bases between them. CDR1 is SGDLS and CDR2 is YYNGEE in the germline V gene.

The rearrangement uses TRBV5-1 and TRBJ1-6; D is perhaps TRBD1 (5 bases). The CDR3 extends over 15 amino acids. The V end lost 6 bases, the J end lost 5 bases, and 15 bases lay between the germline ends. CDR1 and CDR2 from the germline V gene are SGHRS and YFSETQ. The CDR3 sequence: CASTRTPGDNSPLHF. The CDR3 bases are TGCGCCAGCACCCGGACACCGGGGGATAATTCACCCCTCCACTTT.

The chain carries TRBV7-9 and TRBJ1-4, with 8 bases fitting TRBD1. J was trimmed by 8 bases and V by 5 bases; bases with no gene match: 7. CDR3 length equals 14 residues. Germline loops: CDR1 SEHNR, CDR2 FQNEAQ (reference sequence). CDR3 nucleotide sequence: TGTGCCAGCAGCCACGGACAGGGAGACGAAAAACTGTTTTTT. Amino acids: CASSHGQGDEKLFF.

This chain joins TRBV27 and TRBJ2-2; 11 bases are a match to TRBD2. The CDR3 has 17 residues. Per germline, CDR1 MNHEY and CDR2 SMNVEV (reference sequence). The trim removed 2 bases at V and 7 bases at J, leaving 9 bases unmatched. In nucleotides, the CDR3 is TGTGCCAGCAGTTTACTAAGACTAGCGGGAACGAACGGGGAGCTGTTTTTT. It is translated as CASSLLRLAGTNGELFF.

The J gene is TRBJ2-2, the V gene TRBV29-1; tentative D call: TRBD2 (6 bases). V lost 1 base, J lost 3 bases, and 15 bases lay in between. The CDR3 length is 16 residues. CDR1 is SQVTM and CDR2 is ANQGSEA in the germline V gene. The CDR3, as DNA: TGCAGCGTTGAAGTTGGGACTGACATTTACACCGGGGAGCTGTTTTTT. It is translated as CSVEVGTDIYTGELFF.

The CDR3 bases are TGTGCCAGCAGACAGGCTTCAGGAAACACCATATATTTT. It yields the protein CASRQASGNTIYF. The genes are TRBV27 and TRBJ1-3; D may be TRBD1 (5 bases). V was clipped by 6 bases and J by 4 bases, with 10 bases between them. CDR1 MNHEY and CDR2 SMNVEV come from the germline V gene (reference sequence). CDR3 size: 13 residues.

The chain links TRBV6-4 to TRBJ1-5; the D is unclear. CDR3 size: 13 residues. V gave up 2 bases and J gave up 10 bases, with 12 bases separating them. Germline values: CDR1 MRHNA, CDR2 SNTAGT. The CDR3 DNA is TGTGCCAGCAGTGACGTTCCAGGCCAACCCCAGCATTTT. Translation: CASSDVPGQPQHF.

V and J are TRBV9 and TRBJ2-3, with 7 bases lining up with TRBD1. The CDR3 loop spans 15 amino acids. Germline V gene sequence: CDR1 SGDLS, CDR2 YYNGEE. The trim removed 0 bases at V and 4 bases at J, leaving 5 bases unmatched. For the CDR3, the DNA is TGTGCCAGCAGCGTAGCTATCCAGGGGGCAGATACGCAGTATTTT. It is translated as CASSVAIQGADTQYF. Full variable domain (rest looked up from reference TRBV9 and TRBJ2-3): DSGVTQTPKHLITATGQRVTLRCSPRSGDLSVYWYQQSLDQGLQFLIQYYNGEERAKGNILERFSAQQFPDLHSELNLSSLELGDSALYFCASSVAIQGADTQYFGPGTRLTVL.

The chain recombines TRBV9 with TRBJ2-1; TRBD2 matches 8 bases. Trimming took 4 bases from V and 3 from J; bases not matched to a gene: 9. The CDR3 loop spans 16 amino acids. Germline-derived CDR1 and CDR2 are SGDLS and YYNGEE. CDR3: CASSPIAGHFYNEQFF. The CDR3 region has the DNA TGTGCCAGCAGCCCCATAGCGGGACACTTCTACAATGAGCAGTTCTTC. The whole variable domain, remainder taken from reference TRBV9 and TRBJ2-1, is DSGVTQTPKHLITATGQRVTLRCSPRSGDLSVYWYQQSLDQGLQFLIQYYNGEERAKGNILERFSAQQFPDLHSELNLSSLELGDSALYFCASSPIAGHFYNEQFFGPGTRLTVL.

The CDR3 sequence: CASSLTGQSTDTQYF. The CDR3 bases are TGCGCCAGCAGCTTGACAGGCCAGAGCACAGATACGCAGTATTTT. The rearrangement links TRBV5-1 to TRBJ2-3, with D possibly TRBD1 on 5 matching bases. Germline V gives CDR1 SGHRS, CDR2 YFSETQ. This CDR3 has 15 residues. The germline V and J ends were trimmed by 1 base and 0 bases, with 9 bases remaining between them. Full variable domain (outside the CDR3, taken from reference TRBV5-1 and TRBJ2-3): KAGVTQTPRYLIKTRGQQVTLSCSPISGHRSVSWYQQTPGQGLQFLFEYFSETQRNKGNFPGRFSGRQFSNSRSEMNVSTLELGDSALYLCASSLTGQSTDTQYFGPGTRLTVL.

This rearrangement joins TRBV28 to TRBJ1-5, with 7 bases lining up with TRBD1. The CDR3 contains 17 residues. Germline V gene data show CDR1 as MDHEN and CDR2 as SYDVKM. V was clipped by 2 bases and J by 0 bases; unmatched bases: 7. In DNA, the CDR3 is TGTGCCAGCAGTTTAGAGGGACAGTCGAATAGCAATCAGCCCCAGCATTTT. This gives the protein CASSLEGQSNSNQPQHF. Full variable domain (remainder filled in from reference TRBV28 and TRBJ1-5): DVKVTQSSRYLVKRTGEKVFLECVQDMDHENMFWYRQDPGLGLRLIYFSYDVKMKEKGDIPEGYSVSREKKERFSLILESASTNQTSMYLCASSLEGQSNSNQPQHFGDGTRLSIL.

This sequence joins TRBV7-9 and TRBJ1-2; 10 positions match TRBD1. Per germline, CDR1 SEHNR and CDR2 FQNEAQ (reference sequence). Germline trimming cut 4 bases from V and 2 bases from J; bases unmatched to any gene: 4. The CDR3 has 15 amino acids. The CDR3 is CASSYDRGLNYGYTF. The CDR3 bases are TGTGCCAGCAGCTACGACAGGGGGCTAAACTATGGCTACACCTTC.

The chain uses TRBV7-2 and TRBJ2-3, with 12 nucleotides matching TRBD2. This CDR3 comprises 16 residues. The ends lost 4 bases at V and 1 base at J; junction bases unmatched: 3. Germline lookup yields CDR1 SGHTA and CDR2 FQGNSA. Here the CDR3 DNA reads TGTGCCAGCAGCTCCTGGACTAGCGGGGGCACAGATACGCAGTATTTT. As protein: CASSSWTSGGTDTQYF.

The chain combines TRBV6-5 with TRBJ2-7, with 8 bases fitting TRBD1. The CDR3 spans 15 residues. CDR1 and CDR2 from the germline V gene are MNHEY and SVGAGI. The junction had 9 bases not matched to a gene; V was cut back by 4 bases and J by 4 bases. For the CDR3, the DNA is TGTGCCAGCAGTTCTCCCGGACAGGGTAAATACGAGCAGTACTTC. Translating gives CASSSPGQGKYEQYF.

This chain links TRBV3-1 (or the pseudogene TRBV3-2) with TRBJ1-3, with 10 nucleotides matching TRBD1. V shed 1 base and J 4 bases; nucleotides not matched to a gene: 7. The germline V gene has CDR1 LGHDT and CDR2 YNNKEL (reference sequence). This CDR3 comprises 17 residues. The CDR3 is CASSQARRQGAGNTIYF. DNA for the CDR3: TGTGCCAGCAGCCAAGCCCGGCGACAGGGGGCGGGAAACACCATATATTTT.

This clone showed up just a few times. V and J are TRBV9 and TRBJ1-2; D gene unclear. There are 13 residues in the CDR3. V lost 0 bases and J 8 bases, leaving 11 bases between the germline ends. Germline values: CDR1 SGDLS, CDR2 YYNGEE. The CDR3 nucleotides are TGTGCCAGCAGCGTAGGAGGACGGGAGGGCTACACCTTC. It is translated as CASSVGGREGYTF.

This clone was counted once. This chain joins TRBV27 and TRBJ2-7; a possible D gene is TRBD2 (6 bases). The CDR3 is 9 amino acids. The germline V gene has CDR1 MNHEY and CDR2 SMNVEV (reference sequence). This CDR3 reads CASGVEQYF. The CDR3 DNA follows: TGTGCTTCGGGGGTCGAGCAGTACTTC.

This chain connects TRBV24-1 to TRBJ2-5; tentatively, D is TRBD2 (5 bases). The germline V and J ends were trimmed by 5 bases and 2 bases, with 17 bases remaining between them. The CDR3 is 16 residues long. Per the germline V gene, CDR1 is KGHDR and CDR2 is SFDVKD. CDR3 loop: CATSGGGGPRQETQYF. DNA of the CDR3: TGTGCCACCAGTGGTGGAGGAGGACCTCGTCAAGAGACCCAGTACTTC.

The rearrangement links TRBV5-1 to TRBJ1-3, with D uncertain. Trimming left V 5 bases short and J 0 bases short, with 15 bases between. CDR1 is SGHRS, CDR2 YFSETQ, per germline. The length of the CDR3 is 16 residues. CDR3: CASRPGDTSSGNTIYF. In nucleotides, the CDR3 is TGCGCCAGCAGGCCCGGCGACACCTCCTCTGGAAACACCATATATTTT. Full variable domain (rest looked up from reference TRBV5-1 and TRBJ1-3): KAGVTQTPRYLIKTRGQQVTLSCSPISGHRSVSWYQQTPGQGLQFLFEYFSETQRNKGNFPGRFSGRQFSNSRSEMNVSTLELGDSALYLCASRPGDTSSGNTIYFGEGSWLTVV.

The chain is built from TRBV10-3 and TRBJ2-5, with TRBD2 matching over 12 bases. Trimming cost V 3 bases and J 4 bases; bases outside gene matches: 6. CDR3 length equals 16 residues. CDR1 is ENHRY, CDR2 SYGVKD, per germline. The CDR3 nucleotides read TGTGCCATCAGTGATCGACTAGCGGGAGCGGGAGAGACCCAGTACTTC. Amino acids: CAISDRLAGAGETQYF.

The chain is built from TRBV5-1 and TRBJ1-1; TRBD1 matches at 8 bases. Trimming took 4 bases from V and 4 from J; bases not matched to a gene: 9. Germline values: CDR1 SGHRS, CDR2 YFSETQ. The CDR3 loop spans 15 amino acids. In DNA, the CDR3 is TGCGCCAGCAGCCTCTCAGGACAGGGAGGCACTGAAGCTTTCTTT. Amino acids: CASSLSGQGGTEAFF.

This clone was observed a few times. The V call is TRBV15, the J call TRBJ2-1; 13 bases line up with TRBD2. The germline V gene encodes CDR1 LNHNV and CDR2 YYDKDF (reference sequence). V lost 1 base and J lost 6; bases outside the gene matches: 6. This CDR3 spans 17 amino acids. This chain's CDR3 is CATSRARLAGGGNEQFF. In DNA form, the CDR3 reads TGTGCCACCAGCAGAGCCCGACTAGCGGGAGGCGGCAATGAGCAGTTCTTC. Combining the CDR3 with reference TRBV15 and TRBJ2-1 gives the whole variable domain DAMVIQNPRYQVTQFGKPVTLSCSQTLNHNVMYWYQQKSSQAPKLLFHYYDKDFNNEADTPDNFQSRRPNTSFCFLDIRSPGLGDTAMYLCATSRARLAGGGNEQFFGPGTRLTVL.

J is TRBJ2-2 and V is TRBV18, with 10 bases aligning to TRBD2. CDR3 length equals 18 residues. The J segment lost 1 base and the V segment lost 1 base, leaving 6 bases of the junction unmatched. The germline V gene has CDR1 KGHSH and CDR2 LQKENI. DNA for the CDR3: TGTGCCAGCTCACCACGCCCTAGCGGGAGTTTGAACACCGGGGAGCTGTTTTTT. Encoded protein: CASSPRPSGSLNTGELFF. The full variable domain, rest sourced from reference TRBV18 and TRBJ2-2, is NAGVMQNPRHLVRRRGQEARLRCSPMKGHSHVYWYRQLPEEGLKFMVYLQKENIIDESGMPKERFSAEFPKEGPSILRIQQVVRGDSAAYFCASSPRPSGSLNTGELFFGEGSRLTVL.

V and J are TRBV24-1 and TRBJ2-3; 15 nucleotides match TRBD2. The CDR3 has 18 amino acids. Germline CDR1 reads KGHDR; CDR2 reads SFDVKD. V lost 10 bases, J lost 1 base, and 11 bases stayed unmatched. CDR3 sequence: CATMPGLAGGGGTDTQYF. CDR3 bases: TGTGCCACGATGCCGGGACTAGCGGGAGGTGGCGGCACAGATACGCAGTATTTT.